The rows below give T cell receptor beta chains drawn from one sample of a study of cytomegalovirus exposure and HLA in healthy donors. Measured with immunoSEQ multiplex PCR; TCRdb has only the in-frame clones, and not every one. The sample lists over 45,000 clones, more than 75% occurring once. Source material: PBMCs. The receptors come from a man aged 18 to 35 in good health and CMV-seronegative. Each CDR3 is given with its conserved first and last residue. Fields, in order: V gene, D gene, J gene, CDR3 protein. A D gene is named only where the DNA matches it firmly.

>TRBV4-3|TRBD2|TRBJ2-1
CASSQEREGNEQFF
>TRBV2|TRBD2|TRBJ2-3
CASSFGIAGELADTQYF
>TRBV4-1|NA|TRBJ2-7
CASSQEVGRDEQYF
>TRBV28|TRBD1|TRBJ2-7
CASSWNPPGQIYEQYF
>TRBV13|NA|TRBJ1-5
CASSGQNRENSNQPQHF
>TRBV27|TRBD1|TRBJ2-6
CASSGRGSSKPSGANVLTF
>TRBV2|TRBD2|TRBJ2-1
CASSPKTSGSLEFF
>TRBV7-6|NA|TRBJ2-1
CASSSPSRPYNEQFF
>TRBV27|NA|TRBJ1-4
CASSRGPAGKLFF
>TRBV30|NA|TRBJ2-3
CAWITPRVDSTDTQYF
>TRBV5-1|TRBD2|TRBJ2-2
CASSVGLAGGITGELFF
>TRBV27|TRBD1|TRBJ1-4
CASSARTGGNEKLFF
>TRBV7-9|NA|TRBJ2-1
CASSFITGPNSYNEQFF
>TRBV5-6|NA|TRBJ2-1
CASSFTPGNEQFF
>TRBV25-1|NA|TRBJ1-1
CASTKGVVTEAFF
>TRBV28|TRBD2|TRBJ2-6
CAHRAGGRFSGANVLTF
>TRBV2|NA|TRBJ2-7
CASRAQGLVSSYEQYF
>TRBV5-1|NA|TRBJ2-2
CASSLMAGDTGELFF
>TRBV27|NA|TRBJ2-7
CASSVTGSEQYF
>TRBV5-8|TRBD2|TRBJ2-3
CASSLALAGAVADTQYF
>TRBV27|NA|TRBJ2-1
CASSFPGTSRRGEQFF
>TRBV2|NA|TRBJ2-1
CASKYIAEQSSYNEQFF
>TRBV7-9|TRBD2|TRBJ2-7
CASEEQGLAGVYEQYF
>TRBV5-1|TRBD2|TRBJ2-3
CASSLKGLAGGPSTDTQYF
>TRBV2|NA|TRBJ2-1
CASSEAVVQLYNEQFF
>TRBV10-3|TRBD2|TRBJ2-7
CAISESRGPGLAGVHYEQYF
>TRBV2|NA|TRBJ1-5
CASSADSNQPQHF
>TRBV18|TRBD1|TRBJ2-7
CASSPGTGGNEQYF
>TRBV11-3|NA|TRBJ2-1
CASSEQEAYYNEQFF
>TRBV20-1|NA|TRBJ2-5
CSALRQETQYF
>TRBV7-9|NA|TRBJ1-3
CASSTSQYSGNTIYF
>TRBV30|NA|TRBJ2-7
CAWTSNTYEQYF
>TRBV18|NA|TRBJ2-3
CASSPPNAGSTDTQYF
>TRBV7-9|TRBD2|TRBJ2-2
CASSPSGRPTGELFF